This T cell receptor beta chain is from a study of OX40 agonist ivuxolimab in advanced cancers. The study, taken as a whole, reports: Clones of CD4+ and CD8+ blood T cells grew by week 6 at doses of 0.1 to 3.0 mg/kg.

About this clone itself: Its antigen remains unidentified.

Any history of autoimmune disease or systemic immunosuppression disqualified patients. V shed 4 bases, J shed 5 bases, and the junction held 3 bases outside the gene matches. This CDR3 is 13 amino acids long. Germline loops: CDR1 MNHEY, CDR2 SMNVEV (reference sequence). Data came from immunoSEQ multiplex PCR; TCRdb stores just in-frame clones and leaves some out. The sample has roughly 80,000 clones; roughly 87% are singletons. The clonotype originates from an adult with an advanced solid tumor such as melanoma, head and neck, liver or kidney cancer. The sample here was CD4+ or CD8+ T cells sorted from blood, taken in a trial of the OX40 agonist ivuxolimab. This sequence joins TRBV27 and TRBJ1-1; 8 bases agree with TRBD1. DNA for the CDR3: TGTGCCAGCAGTTCTAACAGGGGGACTGAAGCTTTCTTT. This codes for CASSSNRGTEAFF.